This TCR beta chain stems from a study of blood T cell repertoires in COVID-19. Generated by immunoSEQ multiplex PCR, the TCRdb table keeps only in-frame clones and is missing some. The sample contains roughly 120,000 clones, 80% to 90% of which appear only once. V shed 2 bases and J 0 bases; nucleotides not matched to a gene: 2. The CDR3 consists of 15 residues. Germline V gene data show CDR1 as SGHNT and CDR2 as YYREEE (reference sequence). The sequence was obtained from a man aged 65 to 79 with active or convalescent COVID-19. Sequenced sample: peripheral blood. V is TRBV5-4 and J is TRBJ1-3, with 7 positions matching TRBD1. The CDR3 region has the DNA TGTGCCAGCAGCTTACAGGGGATCTCTGGAAACACCATATATTTT. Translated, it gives CASSLQGISGNTIYF.